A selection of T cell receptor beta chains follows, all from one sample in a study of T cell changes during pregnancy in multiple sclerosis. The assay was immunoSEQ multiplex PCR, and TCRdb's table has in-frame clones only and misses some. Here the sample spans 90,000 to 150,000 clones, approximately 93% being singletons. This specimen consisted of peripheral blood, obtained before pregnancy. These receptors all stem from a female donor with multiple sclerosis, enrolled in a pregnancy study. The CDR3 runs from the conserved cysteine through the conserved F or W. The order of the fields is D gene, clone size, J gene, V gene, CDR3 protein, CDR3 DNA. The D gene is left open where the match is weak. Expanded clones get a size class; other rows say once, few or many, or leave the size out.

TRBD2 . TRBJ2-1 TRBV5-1 CASSGLAGVGNEQFF TGCGCCAGCTCGGGACTAGCGGGAGTTGGCAATGAGCAGTTCTTC
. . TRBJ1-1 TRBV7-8 CASSLSLNTEAFF TGTGCCAGCAGCCTTAGCTTGAACACTGAAGCTTTCTTT
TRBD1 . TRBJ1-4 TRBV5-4 CASSKTGDDEKLFF TGTGCCAGCAGCAAGACAGGGGATGATGAAAAACTGTTTTTT
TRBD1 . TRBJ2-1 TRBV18 CASSIKQGNEQFF TGTGCCAGCTCTATTAAACAGGGGAATGAGCAGTTCTTC
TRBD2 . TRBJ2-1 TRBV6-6 CASRETSGERKFF TGTGCCAGCAGAGAGACTAGCGGGGAAAGGAAGTTCTTC
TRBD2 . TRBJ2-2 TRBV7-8 CASSWGEGKNTGELFF TGTGCCAGCAGCTGGGGGGAGGGAAAGAACACCGGGGAGCTGTTTTTT
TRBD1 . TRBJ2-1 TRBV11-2 CASSLTRDRGKEQFF TGTGCCAGCAGCTTAACTCGGGACAGGGGAAAGGAGCAGTTCTTC
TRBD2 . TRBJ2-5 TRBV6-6 CASSYLRGGGETQYF TGTGCCAGCAGTTACCTGCGGGGGGGCGGGGAGACCCAGTACTTC
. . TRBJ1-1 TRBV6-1 CASSAGGWANTEAFF TGTGCCAGCAGTGCGGGAGGGTGGGCGAACACTGAAGCTTTCTTT
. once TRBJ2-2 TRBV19 CASRSILAGELFF TGTGCCAGTAGGAGCATTTTGGCCGGGGAGCTGTTTTTT
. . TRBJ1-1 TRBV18 CASSGRENTEAFF TGTGCCAGCTCGGGGAGGGAGAACACTGAAGCTTTCTTT
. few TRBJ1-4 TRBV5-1 CASSYRQGGEKLFF TGCGCCAGCAGCTATCGGCAGGGAGGTGAAAAACTGTTTTTT
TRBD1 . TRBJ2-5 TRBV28 CASTAQGVSETQYF TGTGCCAGCACCGCACAGGGGGTATCTGAGACCCAGTACTTC
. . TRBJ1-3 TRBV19 CASSSRQGTGNTIYF TGTGCCAGTAGTAGCCGCCAGGGGACTGGAAACACCATATATTTT
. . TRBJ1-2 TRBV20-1 CSAAANYGYTF TGCAGTGCCGCAGCTAACTATGGCTACACCTTC
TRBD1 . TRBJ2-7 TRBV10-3 CAINPDRNSYEQYF TGTGCCATCAACCCGGACAGGAATTCCTACGAGCAGTACTTC
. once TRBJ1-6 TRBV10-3 CAISESRGSDSPLHF TGTGCCATCAGTGAGTCTCGGGGGAGTGATTCACCCCTCCACTTT
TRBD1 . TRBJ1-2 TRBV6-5 CASSPDRAYGYTF TGTGCCAGCAGTCCTGACAGGGCCTATGGCTACACCTTC
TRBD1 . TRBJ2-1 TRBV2 CASAGQGWKNEQFF TGTGCCAGCGCGGGACAGGGGTGGAAGAATGAGCAGTTCTTC
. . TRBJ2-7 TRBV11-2 CASSLATGAYEQYF TGTGCCAGCAGCTTAGCTACGGGGGCCTACGAGCAGTACTTC
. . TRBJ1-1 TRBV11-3 CASSLDMNTEAFF TGTGCCAGCAGCTTAGATATGAACACTGAAGCTTTCTTT
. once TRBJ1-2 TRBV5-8 CASSLVAREGGYTF TGTGCCAGCAGCTTGGTGGCCAGGGAGGGGGGCTACACCTTC
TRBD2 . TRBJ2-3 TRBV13 CASSSGTTRDTQYF TGTGCCAGCAGCTCCGGGACTACAAGGGATACGCAGTATTTT
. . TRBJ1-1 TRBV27 CASSFFRGATEAFF TGTGCCAGCAGTTTTTTTCGGGGGGCCACTGAAGCTTTCTTT
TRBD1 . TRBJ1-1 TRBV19 CASSLRGTGGSTEAFF TGTGCCAGTAGTCTAAGAGGGACAGGGGGAAGCACTGAAGCTTTCTTT
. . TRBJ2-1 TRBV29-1 CSVVYRPNNEQFF TGCAGCGTTGTCTACAGGCCAAACAATGAGCAGTTCTTC
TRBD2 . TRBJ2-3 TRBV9 CASSVGSSGGTDTQYF TGTGCCAGCAGCGTAGGGTCTAGCGGGGGCACAGATACGCAGTATTTT
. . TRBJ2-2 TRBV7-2 CASSAIRGTGELFF TGTGCCAGCAGCGCAATCCGAGGGACCGGGGAGCTGTTTTTT
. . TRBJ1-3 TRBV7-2 CASSLAHGGSGNTIYF TGTGCCAGCAGCTTAGCGCATGGGGGGTCCGGAAACACCATATATTTT
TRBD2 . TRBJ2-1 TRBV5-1 CASSALLAGVYNEQFF TGCGCCAGCAGCGCGTTACTAGCGGGGGTTTACAATGAGCAGTTCTTC
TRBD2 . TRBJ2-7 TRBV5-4 CASSLRTSGGPYEQYF TGTGCCAGCAGCCTCCGGACTAGCGGGGGACCCTACGAGCAGTACTTC
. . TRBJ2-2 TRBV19 CASSIQGGELFF TGTGCCAGTAGTATTCAGGGCGGGGAGCTGTTTTTT
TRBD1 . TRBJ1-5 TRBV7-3 CASSLTYQQAGGSGGNQPQHF TGTGCCAGCAGCTTAACGTATCAACAGGCAGGGGGCTCAGGAGGCAATCAGCCCCAGCATTTT
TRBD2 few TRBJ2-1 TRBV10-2 CASTQTSGISNEQFF TGCGCCAGCACTCAGACTAGCGGGATTAGTAATGAGCAGTTCTTC
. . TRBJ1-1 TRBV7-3 CASSSDGATEAFF TGTGCCAGCAGCTCAGACGGAGCCACTGAAGCTTTCTTT
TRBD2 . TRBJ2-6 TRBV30 CAWSLAGGPGANVLTF TGTGCCTGGAGTCTAGCGGGGGGGCCTGGGGCCAACGTCCTGACTTTC
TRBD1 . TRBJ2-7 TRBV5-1 CASSLQGIHYEQYF TGCGCCAGCAGCTTACAGGGGATCCACTACGAGCAGTACTTC
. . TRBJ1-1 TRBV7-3 CASSLGGVNTEAFF TGTGCCAGCAGCTTGGGGGGGGTGAACACTGAAGCTTTCTTT
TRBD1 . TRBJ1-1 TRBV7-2 CASSLRKGQGLRAFF TGTGCCAGCAGCTTACGAAAGGGACAGGGGCTTCGAGCTTTCTTT
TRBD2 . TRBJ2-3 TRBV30 CAWSVASGGTDTQYF TGTGCCTGGAGTGTGGCTAGCGGGGGCACAGATACGCAGTATTTT
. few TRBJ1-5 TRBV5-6 CASSLGAAGRPQHF TGTGCCAGCAGCTTGGGGGCGGCGGGACGGCCCCAGCATTTT
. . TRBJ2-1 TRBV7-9 CAVSASSYNEQFF TGTGCCGTCTCTGCGAGCTCCTACAATGAGCAGTTCTTC
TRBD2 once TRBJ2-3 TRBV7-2 CASSGSGGASDTQYF TGTGCCAGCAGCGGGAGCGGGGGGGCATCAGATACGCAGTATTTT
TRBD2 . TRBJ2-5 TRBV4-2 CASSQERLAGAPGQETQYF TGTGCCAGCAGCCAAGAGCGGCTAGCGGGAGCCCCTGGTCAAGAGACCCAGTACTTC
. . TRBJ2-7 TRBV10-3 CAISPRRGSAYEQYF TGTGCCATCAGCCCCCGGCGGGGTTCGGCCTACGAGCAGTACTTC
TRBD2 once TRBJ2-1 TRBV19 CASSTSTSGRAEFF TGTGCCAGTAGTACTTCGACTAGCGGGAGGGCCGAGTTCTTC
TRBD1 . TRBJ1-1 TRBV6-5 CASSYGTGGSEAFF TGTGCCAGCAGTTACGGGACAGGGGGTTCTGAAGCTTTCTTT
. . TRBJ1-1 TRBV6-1 CASTLGGDLGEAFF TGTGCCAGCACCTTGGGGGGGGACTTGGGTGAAGCTTTCTTT
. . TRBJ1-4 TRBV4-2 CASSQVLAGQEKLFF TGTGCCAGCAGCCAAGTTTTGGCAGGGCAGGAAAAACTGTTTTTT
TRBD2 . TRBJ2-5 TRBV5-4 CASSRELAGAQETQYF TGTGCCAGCAGTCGTGAACTAGCGGGAGCTCAAGAGACCCAGTACTTC
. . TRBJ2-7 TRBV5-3 CARSLAVALFCGEKVGEQYF TGTGCCAGAAGCTTAGCGGTAGCCCTGTTTTGCGGGGAAAAGGTGGGCGAGCAGTACTTC
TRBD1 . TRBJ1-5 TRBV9 CASSVAGQGDQPQHF TGTGCCAGCAGCGTAGCGGGCCAGGGGGACCAGCCCCAGCATTTT
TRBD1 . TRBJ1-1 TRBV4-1 CASSPGGAETEAFF TGCGCCAGCAGTCCAGGGGGCGCGGAAACTGAAGCTTTCTTT